These 26 T cell receptor beta chains originate from one sample sequenced in a study of cytomegalovirus exposure and HLA in healthy donors. PCR used 60 Vbeta primers and 13 Jbeta primers. The data were produced by immunoSEQ multiplex PCR, yet TCRdb's version contains in-frame clones alone and is incomplete. The sample includes around 100,000 clones, roughly 70% seen only once; the top ten take roughly a tenth. The source material was PBMCs. The receptors were gathered from a man between 35 and 55 years old in good health and CMV-seropositive.

The J gene is TRBJ1-4, the V gene TRBV28; 7 bases map to TRBD1. Trimming at V came to 5 bases and at J to 4 bases, leaving 10 bases not matched to a gene. The CDR3 runs 16 residues. Germline loops: CDR1 MDHEN, CDR2 SYDVKM. Here the CDR3 DNA reads TGTGCCAGCAGTCCGCTCCCGGGACAGATTAATGAAAAACTGTTTTTT. Protein product: CASSPLPGQINEKLFF.

The chain combines TRBV4-3 with TRBJ1-2; 8 bases agree with TRBD1. Germline loops: CDR1 LGHNA, CDR2 YSLEER. The V and J ends lost 4 bases and 4 bases, in that order; junction bases with no gene match: 5. The CDR3 spans 14 residues. CDR3 in amino acids: CASSPGGQGYGYTF. CDR3 bases: TGCGCCAGCAGCCCCGGCGGACAGGGCTATGGCTACACCTTC.

This chain uses TRBV27 with TRBJ1-4; 7 bases match TRBD1. CDR1 and CDR2 from the germline V gene are MNHEY and SMNVEV (reference sequence). The CDR3 has 13 residues. V lost 8 bases to trimming and J lost 4 bases; unmatched junction nucleotides: 4. The CDR3 DNA reads TGTGCCAGCGCGGGACAGTATAATGAAAAACTGTTTTTT. It is translated as CASAGQYNEKLFF.

CDR3 DNA sequence: TGTGCCAGCAGCGTAGATAGCGGGAGGTTGGGGGAGACCCAGTACTTC. It encodes CASSVDSGRLGETQYF. The gene calls are TRBV9 and TRBJ2-5; 10 nucleotides line up with TRBD2. With V trimmed by 0 bases and J by 5 bases, 7 bases remained unmatched. There are 16 residues in the CDR3. Germline V gives CDR1 SGDLS, CDR2 YYNGEE.

This chain joins TRBV18 and TRBJ2-7; D possibly corresponds to TRBD1 (5 bases). Per germline, CDR1 KGHSH and CDR2 LQKENI. CDR3 length equals 14 residues. The V end was cut by 5 bases, the J end by 3 bases, with 14 bases between. The CDR3 nucleotides are TGTGCCAGCTCATCGGACAAGCGATTCTACGAGCAGTACTTC. Translating it yields CASSSDKRFYEQYF. Complete variable domain (other parts from reference TRBV18 and TRBJ2-7): NAGVMQNPRHLVRRRGQEARLRCSPMKGHSHVYWYRQLPEEGLKFMVYLQKENIIDESGMPKERFSAEFPKEGPSILRIQQVVRGDSAAYFCASSSDKRFYEQYFGPGTRLTVT.

This chain joins TRBV27 and TRBJ1-5; no clear D gene. V lost 5 bases, J lost 6 bases, and 17 bases lay in between. Germline V gene lookup returns CDR1 MNHEY and CDR2 SMNVEV (reference sequence). The CDR3 length is 15 residues. The CDR3 reads CASSPPGDGSQPQHF. CDR3 coding DNA: TGTGCCAGCAGTCCCCCGGGAGACGGGAGTCAGCCCCAGCATTTT.

This clone was counted only a few times. The chain recombines TRBV7-9 with TRBJ1-1, with D perhaps TRBD1 (5 bases). The CDR3 runs to 13 residues. Between the trimmed V and J ends, which lost 5 bases and 8 bases, there was a span of 15 bases. Germline V lookup: CDR1 SEHNR, CDR2 FQNEAQ (reference sequence). CDR3: CASSPAGAGEAFF. For the CDR3, the DNA is TGTGCCAGCAGCCCCGCAGGAGCAGGGGAAGCTTTCTTT. The full variable domain, rest sourced from reference TRBV7-9 and TRBJ1-1, is DTGVSQNPRHKITKRGQNVTFRCDPISEHNRLYWYRQTLGQGPEFLTYFQNEAQLEKSRLLSDRFSAERPKGSFSTLEIQRTEQGDSAMYLCASSPAGAGEAFFGQGTRLTVV.

The chain recombines TRBV27 with TRBJ2-1; D is ambiguous. With 6 bases removed from V and 0 bases from J, the gap between germline ends came to 9 bases. The CDR3 contains 14 residues. CDR1 and CDR2 from the germline V gene are MNHEY and SMNVEV (reference sequence). This CDR3 reads CASSVASSYNEQFF. CDR3 DNA sequence: TGTGCCAGCAGCGTAGCATCCTCCTACAATGAGCAGTTCTTC.

The chain is built from TRBV27 and TRBJ2-7; 11 nucleotides agree with TRBD1. In germline, CDR1 is MNHEY, CDR2 SMNVEV (reference sequence). The CDR3 has 16 residues. Losses at the gene ends were 3 bases for V and 5 bases for J; bases not matched to a gene: 9. DNA of the CDR3: TGTGCCAGCAGTTTGAGAGGACGGGACAGGGGGGACGAGCAGTACTTC. Translating gives CASSLRGRDRGDEQYF.

The rearrangement uses TRBV27 and TRBJ2-7, with D possibly TRBD2 on 5 matching bases. The CDR3 runs 15 residues. V was cut by 3 bases and J by 7 bases, with 19 bases left in between. The germline gives CDR1 MNHEY, CDR2 SMNVEV (reference sequence). The CDR3, as DNA: TGTGCCAGCAGTTTGAGTGGAGGCCCCTTGAATGAGCAGTACTTC. It yields the protein CASSLSGGPLNEQYF.

The chain joins TRBV2 to TRBJ2-7; no clear D gene. Germline V CDR1 and CDR2: SNHLY, FYNNEI. V was cut by 6 bases and J by 1 base, with 13 bases left in between. The CDR3 is made up of 14 amino acids. The CDR3 reads CASRGAGYSYEQYF. The CDR3 DNA reads TGTGCCAGCAGGGGCGCTGGCTATTCCTACGAGCAGTACTTC. Full variable domain (outside the CDR3, taken from reference TRBV2 and TRBJ2-7): EPEVTQTPSHQVTQMGQEVILRCVPISNHLYFYWYRQILGQKVEFLVSFYNNEISEKSEIFDDQFSVERPDGSNFTLKIRSTKLEDSAMYFCASRGAGYSYEQYFGPGTRLTVT.

This chain's CDR3 is CASSVDGSGQFF. In DNA form, the CDR3 reads TGTGCCAGCAGCGTAGATGGTAGCGGACAGTTCTTC. The chain couples TRBV9 to TRBJ2-1; possibly TRBD2 for D (6 bases). The CDR3 runs 12 residues. Germline V gene data show CDR1 as SGDLS and CDR2 as YYNGEE. Trimming took 0 bases from V and 13 from J, leaving 11 bases between them.

The rearrangement links TRBV29-1 to TRBJ2-7; 11 bases align to TRBD2. The CDR3 has 15 residues. Germline lookup yields CDR1 SQVTM and CDR2 ANQGSEA. The V and J ends lost 7 bases and 6 bases, in that order; junction bases with no gene match: 14. In DNA, the CDR3 is TGCAGCGCAACCGGGGGTAGCGGGAGGGCCACCGAGCAGTACTTC. Its translation is CSATGGSGRATEQYF.

This clone was counted a few times. This rearrangement joins TRBV7-2 to TRBJ2-5; 9 positions match TRBD1. The CDR3 consists of 13 residues. Looked up from germline, CDR1 is SGHTA and CDR2 is FQGNSA. V gave up 5 bases and J gave up 4 bases; unmatched junction bases: 2. The CDR3 bases are TGTGCCAGCAGCCCGGGACAGGGAGAGACCCAGTACTTC. Protein product: CASSPGQGETQYF.

This chain joins TRBV18 and TRBJ2-7; 11 nucleotides agree with TRBD1. V shed 3 bases, J shed 5 bases, and the junction held 3 bases outside the gene matches. This CDR3 is 14 amino acids long. The V gene's germline CDR1 is KGHSH and CDR2 LQKENI. CDR3 sequence: CASSPQDRGHEQYF. CDR3 DNA: TGTGCCAGCTCACCTCAGGACAGGGGGCACGAGCAGTACTTC.

The chain recombines TRBV7-9 with TRBJ2-5, with TRBD1 matching over 9 bases. Unmatched junction bases numbered 13, after V lost 1 base and J lost 7 bases. CDR1 is SEHNR, CDR2 FQNEAQ, per germline (reference sequence). This CDR3 is built from 17 residues. CDR3 nucleotides: TGTGCCAGCAGCTTAGAAGAAGCCTTACAGGGGGCGCGGACCCAGTACTTC. The encoded protein is CASSLEEALQGARTQYF.

This clone was observed a single time. The chain is built from TRBV5-1 and TRBJ2-3; 10 bases map to TRBD1. Germline loops: CDR1 SGHRS, CDR2 YFSETQ. The CDR3 sequence is 16 residues long. V lost 4 bases, J lost 1 base, and 6 bases stayed unmatched. In DNA, the CDR3 is TGCGCCAGCAGCCCCGGGACAGGGGTTGGCACAGATACGCAGTATTTT. This encodes CASSPGTGVGTDTQYF.

This clone was detected only a few times. The chain couples TRBV19 to TRBJ1-5; D unresolved. The ends were cut back, 5 bases at V and 5 bases at J, with 10 bases in the middle. CDR3 length: 13 residues. Germline CDR1 reads LNHDA; CDR2 reads SQIVND (reference sequence). The CDR3 protein is CASSVSPDQPQHF. In DNA form, the CDR3 reads TGTGCCAGTAGTGTCTCCCCCGATCAGCCCCAGCATTTT.

This clone was detected once. Other DNA sequences in the same sample also yield this CDR3. The V and J genes are TRBV7-2 and TRBJ1-1; 7 nucleotides align to TRBD1. Germline values: CDR1 SGHTA, CDR2 FQGNSA. This CDR3 has 14 residues. The V gene end was trimmed by 1 base and the J gene end by 11 bases; junction bases not matched to a gene: 10. The CDR3 loop is CASSLGQGSDEAFF. The CDR3 DNA follows: TGTGCCAGCAGCTTAGGACAGGGAAGTGATGAGGCTTTCTTT. Full variable domain (outside the CDR3, taken from reference TRBV7-2 and TRBJ1-1): GAGVSQSPSNKVTEKGKDVELRCDPISGHTALYWYRQSLGQGLEFLIYFQGNSAPDKSGLPSDRFSAERTGGSVSTLTIQRTQQEDSAVYLCASSLGQGSDEAFFGQGTRLTVV.

The rearrangement links TRBV28 to TRBJ2-5; no definite D call. Germline V gene sequence: CDR1 MDHEN, CDR2 SYDVKM. The V end was cut by 5 bases, the J end by 4 bases, with 14 bases between. The CDR3 length is 14 residues. The CDR3 here is CASSPAVEGETQYF. DNA for the CDR3: TGTGCCAGCAGTCCGGCGGTTGAAGGAGAGACCCAGTACTTC.

This clone has just a few counts. The rearrangement links TRBV30 to TRBJ1-2; 8 bases agree with TRBD1. Trimming removed 1 base from V and 4 bases from J; junction bases left unmatched: 8. The CDR3 extends over 15 amino acids. Looked up from germline, CDR1 is GTSNPN and CDR2 is SVGIG (reference sequence). The CDR3 spells CAWSEAGGGGYGYTF. CDR3 sequence (DNA): TGTGCCTGGAGTGAAGCAGGGGGCGGGGGCTATGGCTACACCTTC. Using reference TRBV30 and TRBJ1-2 for the parts outside the CDR3, the full variable domain is SQTIHQWPATLVQPVGSPLSLECTVEGTSNPNLYWYRQAAGRGLQLLFYSVGIGQISSEVPQNLSASRPQDRQFILSSKKLLLSDSGFYLCAWSEAGGGGYGYTFGSGTRLTVV.

The gene calls are TRBV5-1 and TRBJ1-1, with D uncertain. The CDR3 spans 14 residues. Trimming took off 5 bases at V and 3 bases at J, with 14 bases between the two ends. CDR1 and CDR2 from the germline V gene are SGHRS and YFSETQ. CDR3 sequence: CASSSRGSDTEAFF. Written as DNA, the CDR3 is TGCGCCAGCAGTTCTCGTGGTTCGGACACTGAAGCTTTCTTT.

The chain employs TRBV2 and TRBJ2-5; TRBD1 aligns across 9 bases. Unmatched junction bases numbered 1, after V lost 4 bases and J lost 4 bases. This CDR3 has 13 residues. Per germline, CDR1 SNHLY and CDR2 FYNNEI. The CDR3 sequence: CASSGQGVETQYF. The CDR3 bases are TGTGCCAGCAGTGGACAGGGGGTAGAGACCCAGTACTTC.

This rearrangement joins TRBV2 to TRBJ1-4, with 7 bases matching TRBD1. Per germline, CDR1 SNHLY and CDR2 FYNNEI. Trimming at V came to 3 bases and at J to 7 bases, leaving 8 bases not matched to a gene. The CDR3 length is 15 residues. CDR3 bases: TGTGCCAGCAGTGATTCACAGGGGCGCGTTGAAAAACTGTTTTTT. Translation gives CASSDSQGRVEKLFF.

V and J are TRBV19 and TRBJ1-5; 8 bases align to TRBD1. Germline CDR1 LNHDA, CDR2 SQIVND (reference sequence). V gave up 3 bases and J gave up 3 bases; unmatched junction bases: 10. CDR3 length: 17 amino acids. The CDR3 nucleotides read TGTGCCAGTAGTATTGGGCAGGGGGCATCTTTCAATCAGCCCCAGCATTTT. Protein product: CASSIGQGASFNQPQHF. The variable domain in full, with the rest retrieved from reference TRBV19 and TRBJ1-5, is DGGITQSPKYLFRKEGQNVTLSCEQNLNHDAMYWYRQDPGQGLRLIYYSQIVNDFQKGDIAEGYSVSREKKESFPLTVTSAQKNPTAFYLCASSIGQGASFNQPQHFGDGTRLSIL.

The chain couples TRBV27 to TRBJ2-5, with a weak D call TRBD1 (5 bases). With 5 bases removed from V and 1 base from J, the gap between germline ends came to 26 bases. CDR1 MNHEY and CDR2 SMNVEV come from the germline V gene (reference sequence). CDR3 length: 19 residues. This CDR3 is CASSLPLLFRDRAQETQYF. CDR3 sequence (DNA): TGTGCCAGCAGTCTACCACTCCTATTCAGAGACAGAGCCCAAGAGACCCAGTACTTC.